The 13 T cell receptor beta chains below were found in one sample sequenced in a study of cytomegalovirus exposure and HLA in healthy donors. The PCR used 60 Vbeta and 13 Jbeta primers. The repertoire was sequenced with immunoSEQ multiplex PCR; TCRdb's copy has only in-frame clones and lacks some. Of just over 200,000 clones listed, 75% to 90% are singletons. The sequencing input was PBMCs. Every receptor here comes from a woman in her thirties or forties in good health and CMV-seronegative.

The chain employs TRBV10-3 and TRBJ2-2; 8 nucleotides match TRBD2. V was pared by 11 bases and J by 0 bases, with 5 bases of the junction left unmatched. Germline values: CDR1 ENHRY, CDR2 SYGVKD. This CDR3 is 14 amino acids long. DNA for the CDR3: TGTGCCGCCGGACTAGCCGCGAACACCGGGGAGCTGTTTTTT. Its translation is CAAGLAANTGELFF.

This chain joins TRBV9 and TRBJ1-3; unclear D gene. Trimming shortened V by 3 bases and J by 0 bases, and 16 bases separated the two germline ends. This CDR3 has 17 amino acids. Per the germline V gene, CDR1 is SGDLS and CDR2 is YYNGEE. CDR3 nucleotide sequence: TGTGCCAGCAGCGGGCGGGGTTTTAGCCGCTCTGGAAACACCATATATTTT. Its translation: CASSGRGFSRSGNTIYF.

The V call is TRBV15, the J call TRBJ2-5, with 10 nucleotides matching TRBD1. Germline CDR1 is LNHNV and CDR2 is YYDKDF (reference sequence). This CDR3 is built from 17 residues. J was trimmed by 7 bases and V by 3 bases; bases with no gene match: 14. In DNA, the CDR3 is TGTGCCACCAGCAGGGCCCCCGGGACAGGGGACTTACGGACCCAGTACTTC. This gives the protein CATSRAPGTGDLRTQYF.

The J gene is TRBJ1-5, the V gene TRBV30; unclear D gene. Looked up from germline, CDR1 is GTSNPN and CDR2 is SVGIG (reference sequence). V was pared by 1 base and J by 1 base, with 14 bases between. The CDR3 sequence is 16 residues long. The CDR3 region has the DNA TGTGCCTGGAGTGATGCACAGTATGGGAGCAATCAGCCCCAGCATTTT. Translating gives CAWSDAQYGSNQPQHF.

J is TRBJ1-6 and V is TRBV18; D uncertain. Germline values: CDR1 KGHSH, CDR2 LQKENI. The CDR3 extends over 16 amino acids. The V end was cut by 1 base, the J end by 7 bases, with 14 bases between. CDR3 sequence: CASSPQAPEVNSPLHF. The CDR3 DNA reads as TGTGCCAGCTCACCACAGGCCCCGGAGGTCAATTCACCCCTCCACTTT. The complete variable domain, with remaining parts taken from reference TRBV18 and TRBJ1-6, reads NAGVMQNPRHLVRRRGQEARLRCSPMKGHSHVYWYRQLPEEGLKFMVYLQKENIIDESGMPKERFSAEFPKEGPSILRIQQVVRGDSAAYFCASSPQAPEVNSPLHFGNGTRLTVT.

V is TRBV28 and J is TRBJ1-1; D possibly corresponds to TRBD1 (6 bases). Germline CDR1 reads MDHEN; CDR2 reads SYDVKM. The V and J ends lost 5 bases and 7 bases respectively, with 17 bases between them. The CDR3 is made up of 14 amino acids. CDR3 coding DNA: TGTGCCAGCAGTCGACGCGGGGGCGCGGTTGAAGCTTTCTTT. The encoded protein is CASSRRGGAVEAFF.

This clone has only a few counts. The rearrangement uses TRBV19 and TRBJ2-3, with TRBD1 as a possible D gene (6 bases). This CDR3 is 15 amino acids long. V lost 3 bases and J 2 bases, leaving 12 bases between the germline ends. Looked up from germline, CDR1 is LNHDA and CDR2 is SQIVND (reference sequence). CDR3 in DNA: TGTGCCAGTAGTATGCGTCAGGGGAACACAGATACGCAGTATTTT. Translation gives CASSMRQGNTDTQYF. The complete variable domain, with remaining parts taken from reference TRBV19 and TRBJ2-3, reads DGGITQSPKYLFRKEGQNVTLSCEQNLNHDAMYWYRQDPGQGLRLIYYSQIVNDFQKGDIAEGYSVSREKKESFPLTVTSAQKNPTAFYLCASSMRQGNTDTQYFGPGTRLTVL.

This clone was seen only once. This sequence joins TRBV10-3 and TRBJ2-7; 9 bases agree with TRBD1. There are 17 residues in the CDR3. Germline assignment: CDR1 ENHRY and CDR2 SYGVKD. V shed 6 bases and J 13 bases; nucleotides not matched to a gene: 25. The CDR3 loop is CAIRVPGQGPLGERYYF. The CDR3 DNA follows: TGTGCCATCAGGGTTCCGGGACAGGGACCCTTGGGCGAAAGGTACTACTTC.

The chain is built from TRBV19 and TRBJ1-1; D remains unclear. CDR3 length equals 13 residues. Trimming pared 1 base from V and 6 bases from J, leaving 9 bases between. Germline CDR1 reads LNHDA; CDR2 reads SQIVND (reference sequence). Here the CDR3 DNA reads TGTGCCAGTAGTATAGGAGGACTCCCTGAAGCTTTCTTT. As protein: CASSIGGLPEAFF.

This chain joins TRBV2 and TRBJ2-2; 8 nucleotides match TRBD2. Germline V gene lookup returns CDR1 SNHLY and CDR2 FYNNEI. The trim removed 5 bases at V and 2 bases at J, leaving 7 bases unmatched. The CDR3 consists of 16 residues. In DNA form, the CDR3 reads TGTGCCAGCAGTCAGACTGTAGCGGGAAACACCGGGGAGCTGTTTTTT. It is translated as CASSQTVAGNTGELFF.

Written as DNA, the CDR3 is TGTGCCAGCAGCCCCCCTTGGGCCACTAGCTCCTACAATGAGCAGTTCTTC. Translation: CASSPPWATSSYNEQFF. J is TRBJ2-1 and V is TRBV7-9; maybe TRBD2 (5 bases). Looked up from germline, CDR1 is SEHNR and CDR2 is FQNEAQ (reference sequence). V lost 5 bases, J lost 0 bases, and 17 bases lay in between. CDR3 size: 17 residues.

As regards this clone: The sample carries other DNA sequences with the same CDR3. The J gene is TRBJ1-1, the V gene TRBV29-1, with D unresolved. In germline, CDR1 is SQVTM, CDR2 ANQGSEA. Trimming stripped 4 bases from V and 5 bases from J, with 11 bases between. The CDR3 runs 12 residues. CDR3 sequence reads: CSVVDPGTEAFF. CDR3 DNA: TGCAGCGTTGTGGACCCGGGGACTGAAGCTTTCTTT.

The chain couples TRBV28 to TRBJ1-4; unclear D gene. This CDR3 has 14 residues. Between the trimmed V and J ends, which lost 4 bases and 8 bases, there was a span of 14 bases. The germline V gene has CDR1 MDHEN and CDR2 SYDVKM. CDR3 nucleotide sequence: TGTGCCAGCAGTTCCCCCCCCACAAGAGAAAAACTGTTTTTT. Its translation is CASSSPPTREKLFF.